This T cell receptor (beta chain) stems from a study of blood T cell repertoires in COVID-19. Across the study: The United States, Italy and Spain provided the acute and convalescent COVID-19 samples. T cells, B-cell-depleted T cells, or PBMCs supplied cDNA or gDNA.

Methods used by the authors: The assay estimated nucleated cells by amplifying reference gene primers. Data came from immunoSEQ multiplex PCR; TCRdb stores just in-frame clones and leaves some out. The DNA gave D and trimming, while V, J and clone size come from that table. The table lists about 99,000 clones, approximately 86% of them singletons. Enrolment of Seattle patients took place during active infection, and they were followed longitudinally. The material sequenced was peripheral blood. This TCR was sampled from a man in his fifties with COVID-19, enrolled during active disease.

The CDR3 nucleotides read TGTGCCAGCAGTGAGCGGACAGGGGGAGTCGGCTACACCTTC. Protein: CASSERTGGVGYTF. The chain has TRBV6-1 and TRBJ1-2; TRBD1 matches 10 bases. CDR1 and CDR2 (germline): MNHNS, SASEGT. This CDR3 contains 14 residues. V lost 3 bases, J lost 8 bases, and 6 bases stayed unmatched.